This T cell receptor (beta chain) derives from a study of blood T cells in healthy people across ages. This clonotype has only one observation. The antigen is not known. Every participating donor contributed approximately 9.5 milliliters of peripheral blood through a draw. PBMCs were isolated at a quantity of at least 7 million per sample. Study-wide points: Getting older went along with TCR beta diversity per million T cells dropping roughly linearly. With unsorted PBMCs, a conclusive comparison of naive versus antigen-experienced cells was not possible.

The V gene end was trimmed by 1 base and the J gene end by 6 bases; junction bases not matched to a gene: 6. The CDR3 has 16 amino acids. Per the germline V gene, CDR1 is LGHDT and CDR2 is YNNKEL (reference sequence). PCR was performed a second time for 7 to 11 cycles using a sample-barcoded 5' primer and a J-beta primer mix. TCRdb used MiXCR to reprocess the 5' RACE reads, holding one entry per CDR3 protein. In the table there are some 1.1 million distinct CDR3 sequences, 35% to 45% of which are singletons. The receptor was derived from a man aged 18-30 years in good health. The gene calls are TRBV3-1 and TRBJ2-1, with 10 bases fitting TRBD2. Sequenced material: blood. In nucleotides, the CDR3 is TGTGCCAGCAGCCAAGGGTTAGCGGGGGGTCCCAATGAGCAGTTCTTC. Protein: CASSQGLAGGPNEQFF.